This is a list of T cell receptor beta chains from one sample in a study of T-cell reconstitution after alpha-beta-depleted transplantation in children. TCRdb re-analysed the PCR reads in MiXCR, keeping a single row per CDR3 protein. This table holds fewer than 500,000 distinct CDR3 sequences, 43% found once. Sequencing used PBMCs, obtained before TCRalphabeta/CD19-depleted stem cell transplant. The receptor set was obtained from a girl aged 2 to 9 with aplastic anemia, due to receive a stem cell transplant. The CDR3 runs from the conserved cysteine through the conserved F or W. A D gene is named only where the DNA matches it firmly.

V,D,J,CDR3
TRBV7-9,TRBD1,TRBJ2-7,CASSSTDRGSTYEQYF
TRBV20-1,TRBD1,TRBJ1-5,CSANRGQGINQPQHF
TRBV24-1,TRBD2,TRBJ2-3,CATSDQTGTSGGQQYF
TRBV3-1,TRBD2,TRBJ2-2,CASSQAGGLFF
TRBV5-6,TRBD1,TRBJ2-7,CASSFQPGQGYEQYF
TRBV12-3/TRBV12-4,TRBD1,TRBJ2-7,CASSQGQGAVYEQYF
TRBV3-1,-,TRBJ2-7,CASSQDAFRDFSYEQYF
TRBV20-1,TRBD1,TRBJ1-1,CSARTYGQGITEAFF
TRBV29-1,TRBD2,TRBJ2-1,CSVVAGDGEQFF
TRBV2,-,TRBJ2-3,CASSQRAIDTQYF
TRBV7-2,-,TRBJ2-5,CASSLAGGGGETQYF